These T cell receptor beta chains were read from a single sample in a study of cytomegalovirus exposure and HLA in healthy donors. Sequencing used immunoSEQ multiplex PCR; TCRdb keeps in-frame clones, though not all of them. There are under 150,000 clones in the sample; 67% occur only once, and about 8% lies in the top ten. The material sequenced was PBMCs. All receptors derive from a man aged 18 to 30 in good health and CMV-seropositive. Both conserved end residues are part of each CDR3. The D gene is left open where the match is weak. The size of a clone is reported for some rows only, either as once, few or many, or as a class for expanded clones.

d_call,v_call,clone_size,j_call,cdr3_aa,cdr3_nt
TRBD1,TRBV7-7,once,TRBJ2-5,CASSRGQGIREAQYF,TGTGCCAGCAGCCGGGGACAGGGGATCAGGGAGGCCCAGTACTTC
TRBD1,TRBV7-9,.,TRBJ2-7,CASSARDSYEQYF,TGTGCCAGCAGCGCCCGGGACAGCTACGAGCAGTACTTC
.,TRBV27,.,TRBJ2-3,CASSLSRSATDTQYF,TGTGCCAGCAGTTTATCCCGTAGTGCCACAGATACGCAGTATTTT
TRBD1,TRBV10-1,.,TRBJ1-2,CASIFGTGGVVDGYTF,TGCGCCAGCATCTTTGGGACAGGGGGCGTAGTCGACGGCTACACCTTC
TRBD1,TRBV2,.,TRBJ1-3,CASRDRASSGNTIYF,TGTGCCAGCAGGGACAGGGCTAGCTCTGGAAACACCATATATTTT
TRBD1,TRBV28,.,TRBJ2-7,CASSLTGEAYEQYF,TGTGCCAGCAGTTTGACAGGGGAGGCCTACGAGCAGTACTTC
TRBD1,TRBV25-1,few,TRBJ1-4,CASSDSGTGGYLVFF,TGTGCCAGCAGTGATTCCGGGACAGGGGGCTACTTGGTGTTTTTT
.,TRBV6-5,.,TRBJ2-1,CASSYSTGEQFF,TGTGCCAGCAGTTACTCCACCGGGGAGCAGTTCTTC
.,TRBV13,.,TRBJ1-6,CASSWGGGNGSPLHF,TGTGCCAGCAGCTGGGGCGGGGGAAATGGCTCACCCCTCCACTTT
.,TRBV5-1,few,TRBJ1-5,CASSLDSPNQPQHF,TGCGCCAGCAGCTTGGACAGCCCTAATCAGCCCCAGCATTTT
TRBD2,TRBV6-1,.,TRBJ2-7,CASSGVKGGYEQYF,TGTGCCAGCAGTGGTGTCAAGGGAGGGTACGAGCAGTACTTC
TRBD1,TRBV5-1,.,TRBJ2-7,CASSTGTGSYEQYF,TGCGCCAGCAGCACCGGGACAGGTTCCTACGAGCAGTACTTC
.,TRBV20-1,.,TRBJ1-1,CSVRGNTEAFF,TGCAGTGTCAGGGGTAACACTGAAGCTTTCTTT
TRBD1,TRBV18,.,TRBJ1-1,CASSRDRKNTEAFF,TGTGCCAGCTCACGGGACAGGAAAAACACTGAAGCTTTCTTT
TRBD1,TRBV18,few,TRBJ2-7,CASSSGQASSYEQYF,TGTGCCAGCTCATCGGGACAGGCTAGCTCCTACGAGCAGTACTTC
TRBD1,TRBV28,.,TRBJ2-4,CASSLYRGLAKNIQYF,TGTGCCAGCAGTTTGTACAGGGGTTTAGCCAAAAACATTCAGTACTTC
.,TRBV5-1,few,TRBJ1-1,CASSLGEGKAEAFF,TGCGCCAGCAGCTTAGGGGAGGGGAAGGCTGAAGCTTTCTTT
TRBD1,TRBV6-5,.,TRBJ1-3,CASKHDRGVRNTIYF,TGTGCCAGCAAACACGACAGGGGAGTAAGGAACACCATATATTTT
TRBD2,TRBV6-1,few,TRBJ2-3,CASQIQSGGPDTQYF,TGTGCCAGTCAGATTCAGAGCGGGGGACCAGATACGCAGTATTTT
TRBD1,TRBV19,.,TRBJ1-1,CASKDRGSGEAFF,TGTGCCAGTAAGGACAGGGGTTCTGGTGAAGCTTTCTTT
TRBD2,TRBV28,.,TRBJ2-1,CASSPGGYNEQFF,TGTGCCAGCAGCCCCGGGGGGTACAATGAGCAGTTCTTC
.,TRBV5-1,.,TRBJ2-7,CASSLSSYEQYF,TGCGCCAGCAGCTTAAGCTCCTACGAGCAGTACTTC
.,TRBV29-1,.,TRBJ1-2,CSVGTAPQGYGYTF,TGCAGCGTTGGGACAGCCCCCCAAGGGTATGGCTACACCTTC
.,TRBV29-1,.,TRBJ2-5,CSVVSREETQYF,TGCAGCGTTGTTTCGCGAGAAGAGACCCAGTACTTC
.,TRBV19,.,TRBJ1-1,CASSQPGHSNTEAFF,TGTGCCAGTAGTCAACCAGGACACTCGAACACTGAAGCTTTCTTT
TRBD1,TRBV7-9,few,TRBJ2-2,CASRKDRMGTGELFF,TGTGCCAGCAGAAAGGACAGGATGGGGACCGGGGAGCTGTTTTTT